Listed here are 22 T cell receptor beta chains from one sample, sequenced in a study of blood T cell repertoires in COVID-19. Libraries were prepared by immunoSEQ multiplex PCR; TCRdb keeps only in-frame clonotypes and omits some of them. The top ten clones hold roughly 2.2% of a sample with roughly 230,000 clones, around 87% of them seen once. The sequenced sample consisted of peripheral blood. These receptors came from a woman in her fifties or sixties with COVID-19, enrolled during active disease.

The V and J genes are TRBV7-2 and TRBJ2-1; D gene unclear. Germline CDR1 reads SGHTA; CDR2 reads FQGNSA. The germline V and J ends were trimmed by 5 bases and 11 bases, with 13 bases remaining between them. The CDR3 has 12 residues. The CDR3 DNA is TGTGCCAGCAGCCATTTGGAGAGTCAGCAGTTCTTC. Translated: CASSHLESQQFF.

The chain couples TRBV7-8 to TRBJ1-2, with D maybe TRBD1 (5 bases). The CDR3 length is 21 residues. V lost 2 bases, J lost 4 bases, and 32 bases lay in between. Germline loops: CDR1 SGHVS, CDR2 FQNEAQ. The CDR3 nucleotides are TGTGCCAGCAGCTTAACGCAGGTGGGACTGGGACCGCAAGGGGCTTCCTATGGCTACACCTTC. It codes for CASSLTQVGLGPQGASYGYTF.

The J gene is TRBJ2-5, the V gene TRBV2; D gene ambiguous. The CDR3 runs 13 residues. V lost 7 bases, J lost 2 bases, and 11 bases lay in between. Germline V gene data show CDR1 as SNHLY and CDR2 as FYNNEI. CDR3 sequence reads: CASTSRKQETQYF. DNA of the CDR3: TGTGCCAGCACCTCTAGGAAACAAGAGACCCAGTACTTC.

This clone was recorded only once. The DNA of the CDR3 is TGTGCCAGCCGAAACGCGGGGGGCCTGAGCACCGGGGAGCTGTTTTTT. It translates to CASRNAGGLSTGELFF. The chain combines TRBV4-2 with TRBJ2-2, with 8 bases fitting TRBD2. The trim removed 8 bases at V and 4 bases at J, leaving 12 bases unmatched. This CDR3 is built from 16 residues. CDR1 and CDR2 (germline): LGHNA, YNFKEQ.

This chain connects TRBV6-2 or TRBV6-3 to TRBJ2-5; TRBD2 aligns across 9 bases. There are 17 residues in the CDR3. V lost 1 base to trimming and J lost 3 bases; unmatched junction nucleotides: 9. Germline loops: CDR1 MNHEY, CDR2 SVGEGT. In nucleotides, the CDR3 is TGTGCCAGCAGTTACTATATACCAAGCGGGGGGAAAGAGACCCAGTACTTC. Its protein is CASSYYIPSGGKETQYF.

This rearrangement joins TRBV29-1 to TRBJ1-2; TRBD1 aligns across 11 bases. Trimming cost V 4 bases and J 1 base; bases outside gene matches: 5. Germline CDR1 SQVTM, CDR2 ANQGSEA. CDR3 size: 15 residues. The CDR3 region is CSVADRGLGNYGYTF. CDR3 nucleotides: TGCAGCGTTGCGGACAGGGGGCTAGGTAACTATGGCTACACCTTC.

This clone has only one observation. The chain employs TRBV5-1 and TRBJ2-2; 7 bases are a match to TRBD2. The CDR3 length is 14 residues. Germline CDR1 reads SGHRS; CDR2 reads YFSETQ. V dropped 4 bases and J dropped 2; count of bases not matched to a gene: 2. The CDR3 is CASSAGENTGELFF. The DNA of the CDR3 is TGCGCCAGCAGCGCGGGGGAAAACACCGGGGAGCTGTTTTTT.

This clone was seen only a few times. The rearrangement joins TRBV9 to TRBJ2-3; 9 bases are a match to TRBD1. The trim removed 3 bases at V and 4 bases at J, leaving 0 bases unmatched. Germline V gene sequence: CDR1 SGDLS, CDR2 YYNGEE. The CDR3 runs to 13 residues. For the CDR3, the DNA is TGTGCCAGCAGCGGACAGGGGGCAGATACGCAGTATTTT. This encodes CASSGQGADTQYF.

The chain links TRBV4-3 to TRBJ1-4, with a tentative D call TRBD1 (6 bases). Germline-derived CDR1 and CDR2 are LGHNA and YSLEER. CDR3 length: 15 residues. V was cut by 0 bases and J by 8 bases, with 13 bases left in between. In DNA, the CDR3 is TGCGCCAGCAGCCAAGAACTGGTAGGGGGAGAAAAACTGTTTTTT. It specifies CASSQELVGGEKLFF.

V usage is TRBV18 and J usage is TRBJ2-7; D perhaps matches TRBD1 (7 bases). In germline, CDR1 is KGHSH, CDR2 LQKENI. Deletions cut 2 bases from V and 1 base from J, with 12 bases between. CDR3 length: 15 residues. The CDR3 DNA reads as TGTGCCAGCTCACCAAGCCAGGGGGGTTCCTACGAGCAGTACTTC. It yields the protein CASSPSQGGSYEQYF.

This clone was recorded only once. V is TRBV6-1 and J is TRBJ1-5; TRBD1 might be the D (5 bases). V was trimmed by 3 bases and J by 1 base, leaving 7 bases between them. Germline CDR1 reads MNHNS; CDR2 reads SASEGT. The CDR3 has 14 amino acids. The CDR3 loop is CASSDRQSNQPQHF. Written as DNA, the CDR3 is TGTGCCAGCAGTGATCGACAGAGCAATCAGCCCCAGCATTTT.

The rearrangement uses TRBV27 and TRBJ2-1; tentatively, D is TRBD2 (7 bases). CDR1 is MNHEY and CDR2 is SMNVEV in the germline V gene (reference sequence). The CDR3 is 18 amino acids. Trimming shortened V by 4 bases and J by 1 base, and 20 bases separated the two germline ends. The CDR3: CASSSTGGSRGSYNEQFF. DNA for the CDR3: TGTGCCAGCAGTTCCACGGGGGGCTCCCGAGGATCCTACAATGAGCAGTTCTTC.

The chain links TRBV19 to TRBJ2-7; D might be TRBD2 (5 bases). The germline V and J ends were trimmed by 7 bases and 0 bases, with 7 bases remaining between them. The CDR3 contains 12 residues. Germline CDR1 is LNHDA and CDR2 is SQIVND (reference sequence). The CDR3 loop is CASNGDSYEQYF. Written as DNA, the CDR3 is TGTGCCAGTAACGGGGACTCCTACGAGCAGTACTTC.

The chain has TRBV5-4 and TRBJ1-6, with a tentative D call TRBD1 (5 bases). Germline values: CDR1 SGHNT, CDR2 YYREEE (reference sequence). The CDR3 runs to 14 residues. V gave up 3 bases and J gave up 8 bases, with 12 bases separating them. This chain's CDR3 is CASSSRQSDSPLHF. Here the CDR3 DNA reads TGTGCCAGCAGCTCGCGACAGTCTGATTCACCCCTCCACTTT. Complete variable domain (other parts from reference TRBV5-4 and TRBJ1-6): ETGVTQSPTHLIKTRGQQVTLRCSSQSGHNTVSWYQQALGQGPQFIFQYYREEENGRGNFPPRFSGLQFPNYSSELNVNALELDDSALYLCASSSRQSDSPLHFGNGTRLTVT.

The chain carries TRBV2 and TRBJ2-6; 7 positions match TRBD2. The CDR3 sequence is 16 residues long. The trim removed 7 bases at V and 0 bases at J, leaving 6 bases unmatched. CDR1 SNHLY and CDR2 FYNNEI come from the germline V gene. The DNA of the CDR3 is TGTGCCAGCAAGCGGGACTCTCGCTCTGGGGCCAACGTCCTGACTTTC. This gives the protein CASKRDSRSGANVLTF.

The chain couples TRBV7-2 to TRBJ2-2; 7 bases match TRBD1. After removal of 5 bases from V and 3 bases from J, the junction contained 6 bases not matched to a gene. The CDR3 extends over 15 amino acids. Germline lookup yields CDR1 SGHTA and CDR2 FQGNSA. In nucleotides, the CDR3 is TGTGCCAGCAGCCCCCTGAGGGGGCACACCGGGGAGCTGTTTTTT. Translated: CASSPLRGHTGELFF. The full variable domain, in which reference TRBV7-2 and TRBJ2-2 provide the parts outside the CDR3, is GAGVSQSPSNKVTEKGKDVELRCDPISGHTALYWYRQSLGQGLEFLIYFQGNSAPDKSGLPSDRFSAERTGGSVSTLTIQRTQQEDSAVYLCASSPLRGHTGELFFGEGSRLTVL.

The V call is TRBV13, the J call TRBJ2-5, with D unresolved. There are 11 residues in the CDR3. Per germline, CDR1 PRHDT and CDR2 FYEKMQ (reference sequence). The V end lost 3 bases, the J end lost 5 bases, and 4 bases lay between the germline ends. CDR3 amino acids: CASSFGETQYF. The CDR3, as DNA: TGTGCCAGCAGCTTCGGTGAGACCCAGTACTTC.

The chain uses TRBV9 and TRBJ1-2; the match to TRBD1 covers 7 bases. Germline CDR1 and CDR2: SGDLS and YYNGEE. Trimming cost V 3 bases and J 3 bases; bases outside gene matches: 5. This CDR3 has 14 amino acids. The CDR3 loop is CASSGDSSDYGYTF. The CDR3 DNA reads as TGTGCCAGCAGCGGGGACAGCTCTGACTATGGCTACACCTTC. Drawing the rest from reference TRBV9 and TRBJ1-2, the complete variable domain is DSGVTQTPKHLITATGQRVTLRCSPRSGDLSVYWYQQSLDQGLQFLIQYYNGEERAKGNILERFSAQQFPDLHSELNLSSLELGDSALYFCASSGDSSDYGYTFGSGTRLTVV.

CDR3 DNA sequence: TGCGCCAGCAGCCCCGGGGGGGGACAGATCTATAATTCACCCCTCCACTTT. Amino acids: CASSPGGGQIYNSPLHF. The rearrangement uses TRBV5-1 and TRBJ1-6, with 7 positions matching TRBD1. With 4 bases clipped from V and 3 bases from J, the junction kept 10 bases outside the gene matches. Per the germline V gene, CDR1 is SGHRS and CDR2 is YFSETQ. CDR3 length equals 17 residues.

With regard to this clone: Different DNA sequences within this sample yield the same CDR3. The chain uses TRBV27 and TRBJ1-1; 7 bases map to TRBD1. Per the germline V gene, CDR1 is MNHEY and CDR2 is SMNVEV (reference sequence). This CDR3 spans 13 amino acids. J was trimmed by 1 base and V by 6 bases; bases with no gene match: 2. This chain's CDR3 is CASRWTGNTEAFF. The CDR3 region has the DNA TGTGCCAGCAGGTGGACAGGGAACACTGAAGCTTTCTTT.

This chain connects TRBV14 to TRBJ1-1, with D possibly being TRBD1 (6 bases). With 3 bases removed from V and 10 bases from J, the gap between germline ends came to 24 bases. The germline CDR1 and CDR2 sequences are SGHDN and FVKESK. The CDR3 contains 16 residues. CDR3 sequence: CASSQTTWQGFRGAFF. CDR3 DNA: TGTGCCAGCAGCCAGACGACGTGGCAGGGGTTTAGGGGAGCTTTCTTT.

This clone was seen only once. The rearrangement joins TRBV2 to TRBJ1-2; the match to TRBD1 covers 10 bases. The CDR3 is made up of 13 amino acids. The germline gives CDR1 SNHLY, CDR2 FYNNEI. Trimming took 8 bases from V and 6 from J; bases not matched to a gene: 6. The CDR3: CASGDRGRDGYTF. The CDR3 DNA sequence: TGTGCCAGCGGCGACAGGGGGCGCGATGGCTACACCTTC.